This T cell receptor beta chain was captured by sequencing in a study of T-cell reconstitution after alpha-beta-depleted transplantation in children. This clonotype came up many times. CDR3 length: 11 residues. V was clipped by 0 bases and J by 7 bases, with 4 bases between them. Looked up from germline, CDR1 is MNHNY and CDR2 is SVGAGI (reference sequence). Library preparation (for TCRbeta) was performed with unique molecular identifiers. TCRdb itself ran the PCR reads through MiXCR, one entry per CDR3 protein. This table has over 200,000 distinct CDR3 sequences, 8% to 9.5% appearing once. Material: PBMCs from the stem cell graft donor, obtained from the stem cell graft. The chain joins TRBV6-6 to TRBJ2-7; D gene ambiguous. This clonotype originated in a human donor who donated a stem cell graft to a child with acute lymphoblastic leukemia. CDR3 protein: CASSYSREQYF. CDR3 sequence (DNA): TGTGCCAGCAGTTACTCGAGGGAGCAGTACTTC.